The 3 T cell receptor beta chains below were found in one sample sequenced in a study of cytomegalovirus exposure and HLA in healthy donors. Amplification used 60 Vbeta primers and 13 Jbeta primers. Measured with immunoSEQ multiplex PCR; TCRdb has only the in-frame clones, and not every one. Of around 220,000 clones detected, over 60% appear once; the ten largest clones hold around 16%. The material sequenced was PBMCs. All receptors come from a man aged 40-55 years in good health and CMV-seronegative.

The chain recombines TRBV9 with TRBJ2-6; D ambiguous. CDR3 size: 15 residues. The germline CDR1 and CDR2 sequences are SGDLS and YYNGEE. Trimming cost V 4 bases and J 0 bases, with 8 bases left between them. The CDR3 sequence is CASSPTNSGANVLTF. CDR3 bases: TGTGCCAGCAGCCCCACTAACTCTGGGGCCAACGTCCTGACTTTC.

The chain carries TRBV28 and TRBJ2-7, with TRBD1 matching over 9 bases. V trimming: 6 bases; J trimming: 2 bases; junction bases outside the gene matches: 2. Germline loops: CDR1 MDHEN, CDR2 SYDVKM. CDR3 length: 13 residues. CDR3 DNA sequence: TGTGCCAGCAGGGGGACAGGGCCCTACGAGCAGTACTTC. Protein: CASRGTGPYEQYF. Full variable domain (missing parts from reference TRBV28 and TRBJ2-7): DVKVTQSSRYLVKRTGEKVFLECVQDMDHENMFWYRQDPGLGLRLIYFSYDVKMKEKGDIPEGYSVSREKKERFSLILESASTNQTSMYLCASRGTGPYEQYFGPGTRLTVT.

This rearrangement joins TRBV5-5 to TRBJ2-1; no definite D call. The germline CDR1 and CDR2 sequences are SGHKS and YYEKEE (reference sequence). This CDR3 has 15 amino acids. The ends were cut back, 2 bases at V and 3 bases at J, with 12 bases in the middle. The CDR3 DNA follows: TGTGCCAGCAGCTTCCAGGCTACCTTCTACAATGAGCAGTTCTTC. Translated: CASSFQATFYNEQFF.